The 32 T cell receptor beta chains given below trace back to one sample, sequenced in a study of CD8 T cells in Susac syndrome. It was with random hexamers that about 0.45 to 1 ug RNA was reverse transcribed. Using its own MiXCR run on the immunoSEQ multiplex PCR reads, TCRdb lists one record per CDR3 protein. The table includes hundreds of thousands of distinct CDR3 sequences, around 95% detected once. The sample comprised CD4+ T cells from PBMCs. Receptors originate from a human donor with multiple sclerosis.

The chain carries TRBV28 and TRBJ2-3; weak D call: TRBD2 (5 bases). The CDR3 sequence is 15 residues long. The germline V gene has CDR1 MDHEN and CDR2 SYDVKM. The V gene lost 2 bases and the J gene lost 2 bases, with 11 bases spanning the gap. DNA for the CDR3: TGTGCCAGCAGTTTAAACCGAGGGTACACAGATACGCAGTATTTT. Its protein product is CASSLNRGYTDTQYF.

CDR3 nucleotides: TGTGCCAGCAGCTTTGACAGGGGCGAGCAGTACGTC. This encodes CASSFDRGEQYV. V and J are TRBV7-9 and TRBJ2-7; 8 nucleotides line up with TRBD1. V lost 3 bases and J lost 6; bases outside the gene matches: 1. Germline CDR1 is SEHNR and CDR2 is FQNEAQ (reference sequence). There are 12 residues in the CDR3.

This clonotype has only one observation. The gene calls are TRBV2 and TRBJ2-2; no clear D gene. Germline-derived CDR1 and CDR2 are SNHLY and FYNNEI. Between the trimmed V and J ends, which lost 8 bases and 7 bases, there was a span of 14 bases. This CDR3 has 13 residues. The CDR3 DNA reads TGTGCCAGCGAGCAACGTGTTGGCGGGGAGCTGTTTTTT. This sequence encodes CASEQRVGGELFF.

This clonotype showed up just a few times. The chain's CDR3 is CSVEMGAGGYTF. The CDR3 DNA is TGCAGCGTTGAAATGGGCGCCGGTGGCTACACCTTC. This chain uses TRBV29-1 with TRBJ1-2; D gene ambiguous. Trimming shortened V by 2 bases and J by 7 bases, and 11 bases separated the two germline ends. This CDR3 has 12 residues. Germline lookup yields CDR1 SQVTM and CDR2 ANQGSEA.

The chain recombines TRBV30 with TRBJ1-3; D unresolved. The germline V and J ends were trimmed by 2 bases and 6 bases, with 11 bases remaining between them. The CDR3 totals 13 residues. Germline V gene data show CDR1 as GTSNPN and CDR2 as SVGIG (reference sequence). The CDR3: CAWSFGGVNTIYF. The CDR3 nucleotides read TGTGCCTGGAGTTTTGGCGGAGTAAACACCATATATTTT.

This clonotype was seen just once. The V call is TRBV3-1, the J call TRBJ2-5, with TRBD2 matching 10 bases. This CDR3 is built from 15 residues. Germline CDR1 LGHDT, CDR2 YNNKEL (reference sequence). Trimming removed 4 bases from V and 2 bases from J; junction bases left unmatched: 4. This CDR3 is CASSRETSGQETQYF. CDR3 DNA: TGTGCCAGCAGCCGGGAGACTAGCGGGCAAGAGACCCAGTACTTC.

CDR3 sequence (DNA): TGCGCCAGCAGACAACATCAGGTCGCCGACGGCCCAAGGAGCTCCTACGAGCAGTACTTC. This encodes CASRQHQVADGPRSSYEQYF. The chain combines TRBV5-1 with TRBJ2-7; the D is unclear. Looked up from germline, CDR1 is SGHRS and CDR2 is YFSETQ. The CDR3 consists of 20 residues. V was shortened by 5 bases and J by 0 bases, with 30 bases between the two germline ends.

The chain has TRBV29-1 and TRBJ2-3, with TRBD2 matching over 11 bases. V gave up 7 bases and J gave up 4 bases; unmatched junction bases: 19. The CDR3 is 18 amino acids. In germline, CDR1 is SQVTM, CDR2 ANQGSEA. Here the CDR3 reads CSATTASGGSPRADTQYF. In DNA, the CDR3 is TGCAGCGCCACGACGGCTAGCGGGGGGTCGCCAAGGGCAGATACGCAGTATTTT.

The chain joins TRBV7-3 to TRBJ2-3; D is possibly TRBD2 (5 bases). The CDR3 extends over 11 amino acids. V was cut by 8 bases and J by 4 bases, with 7 bases left in between. From germline, CDR1 is SGHTA and CDR2 FQGTGA. CDR3 nucleotides: TGTGCCAGCGGGAGTGCAGATACGCAGTATTTT. Its protein product is CASGSADTQYF. The whole variable domain, filled in from reference TRBV7-3 and TRBJ2-3, reads GAGVSQTPSNKVTEKGKYVELRCDPISGHTALYWYRQSLGQGPEFLIYFQGTGAADDSGLPNDRFFAVRPEGSVSTLKIQRTERGDSAVYLCASGSADTQYFGPGTRLTVL.

V and J are TRBV5-1 and TRBJ2-3, with 15 bases identical to TRBD2. The CDR3 length is 18 residues. The germline gives CDR1 SGHRS, CDR2 YFSETQ. V shed 0 bases, J shed 6 bases, and the junction held 8 bases outside the gene matches. CDR3 region: CASSLGTSGGAGSDTQYF. The CDR3 region has the DNA TGCGCCAGCAGCTTGGGGACTAGCGGGGGGGCTGGCTCGGATACGCAGTATTTT.

V gene TRBV20-1 combines with J gene TRBJ2-5; a weak D match, TRBD2 (7 bases). The germline V gene has CDR1 DFQATT and CDR2 SNEGSKA (reference sequence). The V end was cut by 3 bases, the J end by 7 bases, with 15 bases between. This CDR3 has 13 residues. The CDR3 reads CSASSGGGGTQYF. Here the CDR3 DNA reads TGCAGTGCTAGTAGTGGGGGAGGGGGGACCCAGTACTTC.

This clonotype occurred a few times. V usage is TRBV27 and J usage is TRBJ1-2, with 7 nucleotides matching TRBD1. The CDR3 has 13 residues. Germline values: CDR1 MNHEY, CDR2 SMNVEV (reference sequence). The junction had 6 bases not matched to a gene; V was cut back by 3 bases and J by 8 bases. CDR3 bases: TGTGCCAGCAGTTTTAGGACAGGCGGGGGCTACACCTTC. Translating gives CASSFRTGGGYTF.

The chain joins TRBV6-1 to TRBJ2-1; 11 nucleotides align to TRBD2. The CDR3 runs 16 residues. CDR1 is MNHNS, CDR2 SASEGT, per germline. Trimming removed 5 bases from V and 6 bases from J; junction bases left unmatched: 9. The CDR3 bases are TGTGCCAGCAGTCTAAGGATAGCGGGAGGGTCCAATGAGCAGTTCTTC. Its protein product is CASSLRIAGGSNEQFF.

The V and J genes are TRBV30 and TRBJ2-5, with D possibly TRBD1 on 5 matching bases. Germline V gene sequence: CDR1 GTSNPN, CDR2 SVGIG (reference sequence). The CDR3 has 15 amino acids. V shed 0 bases and J shed 5 bases, with 16 bases lying between them. CDR3 in amino acids: CAWSVKGREAETQYF. The CDR3 DNA reads TGTGCCTGGAGTGTAAAGGGGCGCGAAGCCGAGACCCAGTACTTC.

The rearrangement joins TRBV5-4 to TRBJ2-1; D is possibly TRBD1 (6 bases). This CDR3 spans 15 amino acids. Germline CDR1 reads SGHNT; CDR2 reads YYREEE (reference sequence). Trimming took off 4 bases at V and 5 bases at J, with 16 bases between the two ends. CDR3 DNA sequence: TGTGCCAGCAGCCGAGGACCCCAGGGGCACAATGAGCAGTTCTTC. Its protein is CASSRGPQGHNEQFF.

This clonotype was counted between two and nine times. The J gene is TRBJ2-7, the V gene TRBV5-6; no clear D. The CDR3 is 14 amino acids. The V end lost 0 bases, the J end lost 0 bases, and 7 bases lay between the germline ends. Germline CDR1 is SGHDT and CDR2 is YYEEEE. For the CDR3, the DNA is TGTGCCAGCAGCTTGGGGCCGCCCTCCTACGAGCAGTACTTC. It is translated as CASSLGPPSYEQYF.

The table lists this clonotype with a count of one. J is TRBJ2-1 and V is TRBV30, with 11 bases matching TRBD2. The V gene's germline CDR1 is GTSNPN and CDR2 SVGIG (reference sequence). The CDR3 runs to 16 residues. Unmatched junction bases numbered 14, after V lost 2 bases and J lost 11 bases. CDR3 residues: CAWSPRNSGRALQQFF. The CDR3 bases are TGTGCCTGGAGTCCACGGAATAGCGGGAGGGCCCTTCAGCAGTTCTTC.

The chain carries TRBV5-1 and TRBJ1-5; a weak D match, TRBD1 (6 bases). Trimming stripped 0 bases from V and 5 bases from J, with 9 bases between. There are 14 residues in the CDR3. Germline-derived CDR1 and CDR2 are SGHRS and YFSETQ. CDR3 loop: CASSLGGGDQPQHF. In nucleotides, the CDR3 is TGCGCCAGCAGCTTGGGAGGGGGGGATCAGCCCCAGCATTTT.

The rearrangement links TRBV18 to TRBJ2-7, with D maybe TRBD1 (5 bases). From germline, CDR1 is KGHSH and CDR2 LQKENI. This CDR3 has 13 residues. Deletions cut 3 bases from V and 12 bases from J, with 18 bases between. CDR3 region: CASSPSDSLNWYF. As DNA, the CDR3 is TGTGCCAGCTCACCCAGCGACAGTCTTAATTGGTACTTC. Using reference TRBV18 and TRBJ2-7 for the parts outside the CDR3, the full variable domain is NAGVMQNPRHLVRRRGQEARLRCSPMKGHSHVYWYRQLPEEGLKFMVYLQKENIIDESGMPKERFSAEFPKEGPSILRIQQVVRGDSAAYFCASSPSDSLNWYFGPGTRLTVT.

This clonotype has a single count. This sequence joins TRBV28 and TRBJ1-2; D is perhaps TRBD1 (5 bases). Trimming cost V 6 bases and J 4 bases, with 18 bases left between them. This CDR3 contains 15 residues. Germline CDR1 is MDHEN and CDR2 is SYDVKM. The CDR3 DNA sequence: TGTGCCAGCAGAGTTCCCCGAGGAGGGGCCTATGGCTACACCTTC. This translates into CASRVPRGGAYGYTF.

This rearrangement joins TRBV20-1 to TRBJ2-1; D unresolved. From germline, CDR1 is DFQATT and CDR2 SNEGSKA (reference sequence). The V gene lost 5 bases and the J gene lost 6 bases, with 8 bases spanning the gap. This CDR3 spans 11 amino acids. Here the CDR3 reads CSAPLVNEQFF. The CDR3 region has the DNA TGCAGTGCTCCCTTGGTCAATGAGCAGTTCTTC.

This clonotype was detected once. The rearrangement links TRBV28 to TRBJ2-7, with 13 bases that match TRBD2. The CDR3 is made up of 14 amino acids. With V trimmed by 5 bases and J by 5 bases, 3 bases remained unmatched. Germline assignment: CDR1 MDHEN and CDR2 SYDVKM. The CDR3 DNA sequence: TGTGCCAGCAGTCGGACTAGCGGGGGAAACGAGCAGTACTTC. This codes for CASSRTSGGNEQYF.

This chain connects TRBV11-2 to TRBJ1-1, with D perhaps TRBD1 (6 bases). Germline values: CDR1 SGHAT, CDR2 FQNNGV. Trimming took off 2 bases at V and 4 bases at J, with 17 bases between the two ends. The CDR3 is made up of 16 amino acids. The CDR3 DNA follows: TGTGCCAGCAGCTTATTGAGGGGGGGCATGAGCACTGAAGCTTTCTTT. It translates to CASSLLRGGMSTEAFF.

The chain combines TRBV28 with TRBJ1-2; 11 bases align to TRBD1. The CDR3 length is 14 residues. Trimming took 8 bases from V and 6 from J; bases not matched to a gene: 8. Germline values: CDR1 MDHEN, CDR2 SYDVKM. DNA of the CDR3: TGTGCCAGCGCTCGGACAGGGGGCTCCCATGGCTACACCTTC. Its translation is CASARTGGSHGYTF.

The chain carries TRBV12-3 or TRBV12-4 and TRBJ1-1; perhaps TRBD1 as D (5 bases). The CDR3 totals 13 residues. V lost 5 bases, J lost 4 bases, and 11 bases lay in between. DNA of the CDR3: TGTGCCAGCAGTAGGACACTGGGCACTGAAGCTTTCTTT. Amino acids: CASSRTLGTEAFF.

This chain connects TRBV30 to TRBJ1-5, with TRBD1 identical over 9 bases. Germline values: CDR1 GTSNPN, CDR2 SVGIG (reference sequence). The CDR3 is 15 residues long. J gave up 5 bases and V 0 bases, and 5 bases lay outside the gene matches. CDR3 DNA sequence: TGTGCCTGGAGTGTACAAGGGACAGGGCATCAGCCCCAGCATTTT. It encodes CAWSVQGTGHQPQHF. Full variable domain (rest looked up from reference TRBV30 and TRBJ1-5): SQTIHQWPATLVQPVGSPLSLECTVEGTSNPNLYWYRQAAGRGLQLLFYSVGIGQISSEVPQNLSASRPQDRQFILSSKKLLLSDSGFYLCAWSVQGTGHQPQHFGDGTRLSIL.

The chain recombines TRBV5-1 with TRBJ1-5; a weak D match, TRBD1 (5 bases). V lost 5 bases and J 8 bases, leaving 14 bases between the germline ends. There are 13 residues in the CDR3. Germline lookup yields CDR1 SGHRS and CDR2 YFSETQ. The CDR3 protein is CASSAAGPEPQHF. CDR3 nucleotide sequence: TGCGCCAGCAGTGCGGCGGGGCCGGAGCCCCAGCATTTT.

The J gene is TRBJ2-3, the V gene TRBV6-1, with D uncertain. The CDR3 is 17 residues long. Per the germline V gene, CDR1 is MNHNS and CDR2 is SASEGT. Trimming took 4 bases from V and 2 from J, leaving 19 bases between them. This CDR3 is CASSGGRTYAFTDTQYF. For the CDR3, the DNA is TGTGCCAGCAGTGGAGGACGTACATACGCCTTCACAGATACGCAGTATTTT.

This chain connects TRBV18 to TRBJ1-2, with no clear D. CDR1 is KGHSH, CDR2 LQKENI, per germline. The CDR3 totals 12 residues. Between the trimmed V and J ends, which lost 3 bases and 2 bases, there was a span of 4 bases. CDR3 DNA sequence: TGTGCCAGCTCACCGTGGAACTATGGCTACACCTTC. This codes for CASSPWNYGYTF.

V is TRBV5-4 and J is TRBJ2-7; perhaps TRBD2 as D (7 bases). Trimming took 4 bases from V and 3 from J, leaving 20 bases between them. The CDR3 has 16 amino acids. CDR1 and CDR2 from the germline V gene are SGHNT and YYREEE (reference sequence). CDR3 DNA sequence: TGTGCCAGCAGCCCAAGCGGGACAAATAGACGCTACGAGCAGTACTTC. It translates to CASSPSGTNRRYEQYF.

This chain links TRBV29-1 with TRBJ1-1; the D is unclear. The CDR3 spans 11 residues. The V and J ends lost 4 bases and 1 base respectively, with 4 bases between them. Germline values: CDR1 SQVTM, CDR2 ANQGSEA. The CDR3 reads CSVVANTEAFF. The CDR3 coding sequence is TGCAGCGTTGTAGCGAACACTGAAGCTTTCTTT.

The genes are TRBV6-6 and TRBJ1-1; D gene ambiguous. The CDR3 has 14 amino acids. The ends were cut back, 2 bases at V and 3 bases at J, with 10 bases in the middle. Germline CDR1 reads MNHNY; CDR2 reads SVGAGI (reference sequence). The CDR3 bases are TGTGCCAGCAGTTACAGGTCGGTGGACACTGAAGCTTTCTTT. Its protein product is CASSYRSVDTEAFF.